A selection of T cell receptor beta chains follows, all from one sample in a study of T cell changes during pregnancy in multiple sclerosis. Generated by immunoSEQ multiplex PCR, the TCRdb table keeps only in-frame clones and is missing some. The data contain 49,000 or so clones, 85% to 95% of them seen just once; the ten biggest clones take up 0.37%. The sample consisted of CD4+ T cells from peripheral blood mononuclear cells, taken in the second trimester of pregnancy. These receptor sequences come from a female donor in good health, enrolled as a control in a pregnancy study. CDR3s include the opening cysteine and the closing phenylalanine or tryptophan. Fields, in order: clone size, D gene, V gene, J gene, CDR3 DNA, CDR3 protein. D genes are given only for firm matches. Some rows mark clone size as missing; the rest say once, few, many or name a class of expanded clone.

once,.,TRBV6-6,TRBJ1-2,TGTGCCAGCCAGGGGTACTATGGCTACACCTTC,CASQGYYGYTF
.,.,TRBV4-3,TRBJ2-3,TGCGCCAGCAGCCCCGGGGTGGCCAGCGCGGGGGATACGCAGTATTTT,CASSPGVASAGDTQYF
medium-sized,TRBD1,TRBV19,TRBJ1-1,TGTGCCAGTACCAGTATCAGGACAGGGCAGGACACTGAAGCTTTCTTT,CASTSIRTGQDTEAFF
.,.,TRBV5-1,TRBJ1-2,TGCGCCAGCAGCTTGGGGGCGGGCTATGGCTACACCTTC,CASSLGAGYGYTF
few,TRBD1,TRBV11-3,TRBJ1-1,TGTGCCAGCAGCTTAAGACAGGGGGCCACTGAAGCTTTCTTT,CASSLRQGATEAFF
.,TRBD1,TRBV5-5,TRBJ1-3,TGTGCCAGCAGCTTAAACAGGGGTAGCTCTGGAAACACCATATATTTT,CASSLNRGSSGNTIYF
.,.,TRBV7-2,TRBJ2-3,TGTGCCAGCCGCCCAAGTAGCTTGGATACGCAGTATTTT,CASRPSSLDTQYF
.,TRBD1,TRBV7-8,TRBJ1-1,TGTGCCAGCAGCTTAGCGTTTACAAGGAGACAGGGGAAATCCGGTAAAATATCTGAAGCTTTCTTT,CASSLAFTRRQGKSGKISEAFF
.,TRBD2,TRBV5-1,TRBJ2-7,TGCGCCAGCAGCTTGGGCAGCGGGAGCTCCTACGAGCAGTACTTC,CASSLGSGSSYEQYF
.,TRBD2,TRBV16,TRBJ2-7,TGTGCCAGCAGCCAAGGGAGGGAGCCTGGCGAGCAGTACTTC,CASSQGREPGEQYF
.,.,TRBV19,TRBJ2-1,TGTGCCAGTAGTATTACAGAAGCTGAGCAGTTCTTC,CASSITEAEQFF
.,TRBD2,TRBV7-9,TRBJ2-2,TGTGCCGGGGGGACTAGCGGGGTCACCGGGGAGCTGTTTTTT,CAGGTSGVTGELFF
few,TRBD1,TRBV5-5,TRBJ2-3,TGTGCCAGCAGCTTGGAGGACAGGGACGGAGATACGCAGTATTTT,CASSLEDRDGDTQYF
.,.,TRBV19,TRBJ2-5,TGTGCCTCGAGCGGAGGGGGGGGCGCGGGAGAGACCCAGTACTTC,CASSGGGGAGETQYF
.,TRBD1,TRBV10-3,TRBJ1-6,TGTGCCATCAGCTGGGACAGTAATTCACCCCTCCACTTT,CAISWDSNSPLHF
.,.,TRBV2,TRBJ2-1,TGTGCCAGCAGTGAAAGGGGAACAGCTCTTGAGCAGTTCTTC,CASSERGTALEQFF
.,.,TRBV7-2,TRBJ2-7,TGTGCCAGCAGCTTAGGTGGTAGAAGCTCCTACGAGCAGTACTTC,CASSLGGRSSYEQYF
.,.,TRBV6-5,TRBJ1-5,TGTGCCAGCCGAGGGTCAGATCATCAGCCCCAGCATTTT,CASRGSDHQPQHF
.,.,TRBV27,TRBJ1-6,TGTGCCAGCAGCCTAAGACAGGCCTTGGGTTCACCCCTCCACTTT,CASSLRQALGSPLHF
.,TRBD2,TRBV7-7,TRBJ2-5,TGTGCTAGCAGCACGGGACTAGCGGGGGCTGGGGAGACCCAGTACTTC,CASSTGLAGAGETQYF
.,.,TRBV7-2,TRBJ2-5,TGTGCCAGCAGCCCCCTTAGCGGCGGATGGGGTCGAGAGACCCAGTACTTC,CASSPLSGGWGRETQYF
once,TRBD1,TRBV2,TRBJ1-5,TGTGCCAGCGTGCACAGGGGGAATCAGCCCCAGCATTTT,CASVHRGNQPQHF
.,.,TRBV10-3,TRBJ2-2,TGTGCCATCAGTGAGTCGATTAGAACCGGGGAGCTGTTTTTT,CAISESIRTGELFF
.,TRBD2,TRBV4-1,TRBJ2-3,TGCGCCAGCAGCCAAGTGGCCATAGCGGGGGGGATTACAGATACGCAGTATTTT,CASSQVAIAGGITDTQYF
.,.,TRBV30,TRBJ2-5,TGTGCCTGGAGCACACTTAGAGGTAGTGCGGAGACCCAGTACTTC,CAWSTLRGSAETQYF
.,.,TRBV4-3,TRBJ1-5,TGCGCCAGCAGCCAAGCGTCCCGGGGTCAGCCCCAGCATTTT,CASSQASRGQPQHF
.,.,TRBV30,TRBJ1-5,TGTGCCTGGAGTGTACTTGGACAGTTTAGCAATCAGCCCCAGCATTTT,CAWSVLGQFSNQPQHF
.,TRBD1,TRBV7-2,TRBJ1-5,TGTGCCAGCAGCTTAGAAACAGGGGGAAATCAGCCCCAGCATTTT,CASSLETGGNQPQHF
.,TRBD2,TRBV9,TRBJ2-3,TGTGCCAGCAGCGTAGATCCAGCGGGGGGGCCGGGTACGCAGTATTTT,CASSVDPAGGPGTQYF
.,TRBD1,TRBV7-2,TRBJ2-1,TGTGCCAGCAGCCGGGACAGAGAGCAGTTCTTC,CASSRDREQFF
.,TRBD1,TRBV5-4,TRBJ1-2,TGTGCCAGCAGCTTCCCGGGACAGGGCGAAATCTATGGCTACACCTTC,CASSFPGQGEIYGYTF
.,.,TRBV4-3,TRBJ1-1,TGCGCCAGCAGCCAAAGCGTCGTGAACACTGAAGCTTTCTTT,CASSQSVVNTEAFF
.,.,TRBV5-1,TRBJ1-1,TGCGCCAGCAGCTCCTCAGGGGCGGAGTTCTCTGAAGCTTTCTTT,CASSSSGAEFSEAFF
.,TRBD2,TRBV13,TRBJ2-3,TGTGCCACCGGACTAGCGGGCACAGATACGCAGTATTTT,CATGLAGTDTQYF
.,.,TRBV12-5,TRBJ2-3,TGTGCTAGTGGTTTTTACAGCCACACAGATACGCAGTATTTT,CASGFYSHTDTQYF
once,.,TRBV15,TRBJ1-2,TGTGCCACCAGCAGAGATACGAGGATTGTAGACTACACCTTC,CATSRDTRIVDYTF
.,.,TRBV15,TRBJ1-2,TGTGCCACCAGCAGAGCAGGGGTAGGCTATGGCTACACCTTC,CATSRAGVGYGYTF
once,TRBD1,TRBV9,TRBJ2-7,TGTGCCAGCAGCGTAGGACAGGGGGCTTTAGAGCAGTACTTC,CASSVGQGALEQYF
.,TRBD1,TRBV6-4,TRBJ1-3,TGTGCCAGCAGAGATGGGACAGGGCCTCGGAGATCTGGAAACACCATATATTTT,CASRDGTGPRRSGNTIYF
.,.,TRBV7-9,TRBJ1-2,TGTGCCAGCAGCCAGAACCAGGGAGGCTACACCTTC,CASSQNQGGYTF
.,.,TRBV5-6,TRBJ1-6,TGTGCCAGCAGCTTGGGCGGGGGCGCTTCACCCCTCCACTTT,CASSLGGGASPLHF
.,TRBD2,TRBV5-6,TRBJ2-3,TGTGCCAGCAGCTCCACGCTAGCGGACCGGGTCACAGATACGCAGTATTTT,CASSSTLADRVTDTQYF